This TCR beta chain derives from a study of T cell repertoires in cytomegalovirus infection. Study-wide context: Newly reported HLA-C-restricted and thoroughly characterized HLA-B-restricted CMV epitopes were employed. Based on public TCR beta signatures, there were indications of CMV infection and of a matching HLA type.

One entry per CDR3 protein, called by TCRdb with MiXCR from the reads. The sample shows about 220,000 distinct CDR3 sequences, 38% of them seen only once. Germline CDR1 and CDR2: MNHEY and SMNVEV (reference sequence). CDR3 length equals 13 residues. Trimming cost V 6 bases and J 6 bases, with 15 bases left between them. With respect to this clonotype: As yet, its antigen is unknown.

Findings and limits, study-wide: CMV-specific HLA-C-restricted TCR beta clonotypes dominated the ex vivo response. Cumulative public TCR beta family frequency identified CMV carriers with the relevant HLA.

The material was CD8+ T cells from cultured PBMCs, obtained from culture after CMV antigen stimulation. This sequence was found in a human donor in good health (CMV status not recorded). Some clones in this sample may be carry-over from other donors' samples. The rearrangement uses TRBV27 and TRBJ2-7; D may be TRBD1 or TRBD2 (6 bases each). Here the CDR3 DNA reads TGTGCCAGCAGCATGTCGAGGGGGGCCGAGCAGTACTTC. This encodes CASSMSRGAEQYF.